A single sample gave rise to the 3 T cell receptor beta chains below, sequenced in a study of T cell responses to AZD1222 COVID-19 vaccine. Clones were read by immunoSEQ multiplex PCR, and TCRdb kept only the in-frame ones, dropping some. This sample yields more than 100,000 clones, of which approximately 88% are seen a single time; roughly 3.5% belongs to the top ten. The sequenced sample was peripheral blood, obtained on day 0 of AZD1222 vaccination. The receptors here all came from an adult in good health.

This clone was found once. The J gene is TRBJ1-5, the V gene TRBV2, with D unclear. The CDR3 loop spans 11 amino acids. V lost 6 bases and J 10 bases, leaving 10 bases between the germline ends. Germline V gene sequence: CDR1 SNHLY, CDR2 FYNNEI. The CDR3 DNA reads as TGTGCCAGCAGCCGCCAAGGTCCCCAGCATTTT. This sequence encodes CASSRQGPQHF.

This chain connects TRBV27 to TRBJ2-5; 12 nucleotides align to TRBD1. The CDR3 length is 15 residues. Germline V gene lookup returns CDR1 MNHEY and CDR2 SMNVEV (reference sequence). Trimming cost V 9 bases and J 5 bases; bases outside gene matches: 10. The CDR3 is CASRDRGRVWETQYF. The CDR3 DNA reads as TGTGCCAGTCGGGACAGGGGGCGCGTATGGGAGACCCAGTACTTC.

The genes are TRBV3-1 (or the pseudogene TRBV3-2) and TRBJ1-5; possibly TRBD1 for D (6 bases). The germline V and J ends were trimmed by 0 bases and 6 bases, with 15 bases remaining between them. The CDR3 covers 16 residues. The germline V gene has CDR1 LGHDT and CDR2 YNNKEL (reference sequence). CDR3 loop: CASSQEGVQGSQPQHF. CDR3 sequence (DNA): TGTGCCAGCAGCCAAGAGGGTGTACAGGGTAGTCAGCCCCAGCATTTT.